This T cell receptor beta chain emerged from a study of control samples from healthy donors and cancer patients. Produced via immunoSEQ multiplex PCR; TCRdb's table is partial and in-frame only. The sample has 100,000 to 150,000 clones, 90% to 95% seen once. The CDR3 runs to 17 residues. Germline CDR1 and CDR2: SGHTA and FQGNSA. Between the trimmed V and J ends, which lost 0 bases and 4 bases, there was a span of 15 bases. Source material: blood. The TCR sequence derives from a woman aged 18-29 years in good health. The V and J genes are TRBV7-2 and TRBJ2-2; D is perhaps TRBD2 (6 bases). CDR3 loop: CASSLAFSGAGTGELFF. CDR3 DNA: TGTGCCAGCAGCTTAGCTTTTTCGGGAGCCGGCACCGGGGAGCTGTTTTTT.